What follows describes a single TCR beta chain. What it binds is not known. Generated by immunoSEQ multiplex PCR, the TCRdb table keeps only in-frame clones and is missing some. The sample lists millions of clones, approximately 95% seen once, with roughly 0.36% in the top ten. Trimming cost V 3 bases and J 1 base, with 9 bases left between them. The germline V gene encodes CDR1 SQVTM and CDR2 ANQGSEA. This CDR3 spans 13 amino acids. This record comes from a study of shared clonotypes between healthy human individuals. Findings of the study overall: Around 4.9% of naive CD4 clonotypes were shared across a few donors. Memory subsets generally showed lower estimated richness than naive subsets.

The sample was naive CD4+ T cells from PBMCs. Subset meaning: CD45RA+ positively selected. The chain employs TRBV29-1 and TRBJ2-5; TRBD2 might be the D (5 bases). This TCR was recovered from a young man in good health. Some clones in this sample may be carry-over from other donors' samples. The CDR3 here is CSVESGIQETQYF. The DNA for the CDR3 is TGCAGCGTTGAGTCCGGGATCCAAGAGACCCAGTACTTC.